This TCR beta chain was recorded in a study of post-analysis software for immune sequencing data. Study summary: Progressive-relapsing, secondary progressive and relapsing-remitting multiple sclerosis were among the disease courses included.

Trimming removed 3 bases from V and 7 bases from J; junction bases left unmatched: 10. CDR1 is LNHNV and CDR2 is YYDKDF in the germline V gene (reference sequence). The CDR3 contains 15 residues. As for this clonotype: Its antigen remains unknown.

Prepared libraries of TCR beta cDNA carried unique molecular identifiers. TCRdb re-called the PCR reads through MiXCR, storing one row per CDR3 protein. The sample holds about half a million distinct CDR3 sequences, around 34% seen once. Study observations and caveats: Samples made in the same batch grouped tightly together by F measure. Controls showed lower frequencies than patients for roughly five TRBV segments, and TRBV5-6, TRBV5-1 and TRBV20-1 were among these. Controls' normalized Chao1 diversity significantly exceeded that of multiple sclerosis patients.

The sequencing input was blood. This clonotype originated in a girl younger than 18 with multiple sclerosis. This chain connects TRBV15 to TRBJ1-1; 8 bases agree with TRBD1. The CDR3 nucleotides are TGTGCCACCAGCAGGGGCCGGGGGACAGGCTATGAAGCTTTCTTT. It translates to CATSRGRGTGYEAFF.